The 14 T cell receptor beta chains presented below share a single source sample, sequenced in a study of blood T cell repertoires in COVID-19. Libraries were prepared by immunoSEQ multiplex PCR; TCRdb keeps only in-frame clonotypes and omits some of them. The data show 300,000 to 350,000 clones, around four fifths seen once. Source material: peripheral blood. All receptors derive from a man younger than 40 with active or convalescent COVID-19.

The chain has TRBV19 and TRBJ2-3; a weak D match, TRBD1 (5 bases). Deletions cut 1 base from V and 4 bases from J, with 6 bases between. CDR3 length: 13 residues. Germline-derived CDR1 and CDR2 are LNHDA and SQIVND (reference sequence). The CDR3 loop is CASSIVGADTQYF. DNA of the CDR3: TGTGCCAGTAGTATAGTAGGGGCAGATACGCAGTATTTT. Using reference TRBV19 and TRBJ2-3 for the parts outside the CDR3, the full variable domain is DGGITQSPKYLFRKEGQNVTLSCEQNLNHDAMYWYRQDPGQGLRLIYYSQIVNDFQKGDIAEGYSVSREKKESFPLTVTSAQKNPTAFYLCASSIVGADTQYFGPGTRLTVL.

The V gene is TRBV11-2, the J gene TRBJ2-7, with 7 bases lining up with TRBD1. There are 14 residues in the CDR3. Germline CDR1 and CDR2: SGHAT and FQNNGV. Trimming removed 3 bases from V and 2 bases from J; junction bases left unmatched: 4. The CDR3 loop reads CASSFDRVPYEQYF. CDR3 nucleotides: TGTGCCAGCAGCTTCGACAGGGTACCCTACGAGCAGTACTTC. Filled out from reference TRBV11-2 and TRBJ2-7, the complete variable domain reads EAGVAQSPRYKIIEKRQSVAFWCNPISGHATLYWYQQILGQGPKLLIQFQNNGVVDDSQLPKDRFSAERLKGVDSTLKIQPAKLEDSAVYLCASSFDRVPYEQYFGPGTRLTVT.

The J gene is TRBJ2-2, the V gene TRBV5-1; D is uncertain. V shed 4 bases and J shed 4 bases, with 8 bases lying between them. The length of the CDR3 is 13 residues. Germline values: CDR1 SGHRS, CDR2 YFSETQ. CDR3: CASSPQATGELFF. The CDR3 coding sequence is TGCGCCAGCAGCCCCCAGGCCACCGGGGAGCTGTTTTTT.

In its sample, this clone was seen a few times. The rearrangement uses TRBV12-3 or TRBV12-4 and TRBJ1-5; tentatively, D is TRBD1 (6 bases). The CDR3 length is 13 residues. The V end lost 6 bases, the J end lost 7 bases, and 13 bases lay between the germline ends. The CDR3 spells CASSSRGGQPQHF. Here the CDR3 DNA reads TGTGCCAGCAGCTCCAGGGGTGGGCAGCCCCAGCATTTT.

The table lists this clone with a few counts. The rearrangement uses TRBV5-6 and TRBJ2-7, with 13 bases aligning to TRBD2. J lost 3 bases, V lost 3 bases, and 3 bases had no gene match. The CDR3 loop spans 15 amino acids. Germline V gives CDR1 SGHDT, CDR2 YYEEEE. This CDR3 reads CASSSLAGGVYEQYF. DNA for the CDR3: TGTGCCAGCAGCTCACTAGCGGGAGGGGTCTACGAGCAGTACTTC.

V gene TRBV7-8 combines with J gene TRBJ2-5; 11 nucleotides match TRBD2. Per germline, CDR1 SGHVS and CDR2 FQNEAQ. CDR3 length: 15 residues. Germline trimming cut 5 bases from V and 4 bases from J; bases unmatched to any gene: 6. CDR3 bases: TGTGCCAGCAGCCTAGGACTAGCGGGTTCAGAGACCCAGTACTTC. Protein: CASSLGLAGSETQYF.

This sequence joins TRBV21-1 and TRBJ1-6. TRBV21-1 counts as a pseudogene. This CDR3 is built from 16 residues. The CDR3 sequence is CASSKGGWERGSPLHF. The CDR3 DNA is TGTGCCAGCAGCAAAGGGGGTTGGGAGCGGGGCTCACCCCTCCACTTT.

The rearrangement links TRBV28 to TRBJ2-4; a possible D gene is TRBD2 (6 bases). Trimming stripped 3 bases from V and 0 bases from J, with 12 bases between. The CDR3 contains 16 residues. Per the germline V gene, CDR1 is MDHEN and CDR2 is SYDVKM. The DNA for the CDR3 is TGTGCCAGCAGTTTCCGGGACTTTAAAGCCAAAAACATTCAGTACTTC. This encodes CASSFRDFKAKNIQYF.

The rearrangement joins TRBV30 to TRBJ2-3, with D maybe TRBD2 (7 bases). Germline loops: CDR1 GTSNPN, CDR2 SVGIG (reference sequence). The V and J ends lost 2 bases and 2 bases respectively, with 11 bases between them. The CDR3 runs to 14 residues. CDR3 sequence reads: CAWSRGRATDTQYF. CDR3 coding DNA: TGTGCCTGGAGTAGGGGGAGGGCCACAGATACGCAGTATTTT.

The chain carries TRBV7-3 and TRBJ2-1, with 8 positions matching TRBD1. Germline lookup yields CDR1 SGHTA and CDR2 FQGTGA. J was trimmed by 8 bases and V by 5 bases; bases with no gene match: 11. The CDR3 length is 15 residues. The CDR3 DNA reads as TGTGCCAGCAGCCAACGCAGGGGGCATAAGGATGAGCAGTTCTTC. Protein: CASSQRRGHKDEQFF.

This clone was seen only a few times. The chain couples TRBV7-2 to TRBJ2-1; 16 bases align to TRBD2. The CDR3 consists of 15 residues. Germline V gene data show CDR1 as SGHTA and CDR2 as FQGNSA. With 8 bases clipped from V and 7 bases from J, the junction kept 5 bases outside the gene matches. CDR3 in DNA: TGTGCCAGCTCGGGACTAGCGGGGGGGCGAAATGAGCAGTTCTTC. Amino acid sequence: CASSGLAGGRNEQFF.

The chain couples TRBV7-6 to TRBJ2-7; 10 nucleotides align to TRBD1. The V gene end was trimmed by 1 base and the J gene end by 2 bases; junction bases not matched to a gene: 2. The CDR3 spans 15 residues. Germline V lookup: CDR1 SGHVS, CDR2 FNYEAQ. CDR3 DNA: TGTGCCAGCAGCTTAGAGGGACAGGGGACCTACGAGCAGTACTTC. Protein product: CASSLEGQGTYEQYF.

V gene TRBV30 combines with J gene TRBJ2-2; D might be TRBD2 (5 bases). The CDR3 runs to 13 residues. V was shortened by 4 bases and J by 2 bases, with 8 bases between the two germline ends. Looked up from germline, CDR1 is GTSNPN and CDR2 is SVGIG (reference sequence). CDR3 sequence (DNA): TGTGCCTGGATTCGGGGAAACACCGGGGAGCTGTTTTTT. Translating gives CAWIRGNTGELFF.

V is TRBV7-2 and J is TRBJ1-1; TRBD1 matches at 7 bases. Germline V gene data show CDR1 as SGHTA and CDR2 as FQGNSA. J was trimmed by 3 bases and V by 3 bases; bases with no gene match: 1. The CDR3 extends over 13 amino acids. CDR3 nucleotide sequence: TGTGCCAGCAGCTTCGACAGGGACACTGAAGCTTTCTTT. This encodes CASSFDRDTEAFF.